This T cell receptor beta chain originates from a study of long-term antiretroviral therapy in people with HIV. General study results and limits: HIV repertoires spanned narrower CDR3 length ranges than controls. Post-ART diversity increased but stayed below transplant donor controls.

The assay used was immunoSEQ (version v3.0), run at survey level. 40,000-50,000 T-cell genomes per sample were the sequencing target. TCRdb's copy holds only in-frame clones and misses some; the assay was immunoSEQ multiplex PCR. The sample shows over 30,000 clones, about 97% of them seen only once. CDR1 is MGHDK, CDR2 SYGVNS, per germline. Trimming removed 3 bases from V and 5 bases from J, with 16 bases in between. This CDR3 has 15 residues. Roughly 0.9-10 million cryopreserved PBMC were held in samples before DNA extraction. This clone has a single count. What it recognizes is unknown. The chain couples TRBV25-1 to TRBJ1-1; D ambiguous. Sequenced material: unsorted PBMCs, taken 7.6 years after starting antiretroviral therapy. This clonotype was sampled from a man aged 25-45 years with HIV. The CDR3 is CASSDTRTGRTEAFF. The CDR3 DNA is TGTGCCAGCAGTGATACCCGGACGGGCAGAACTGAAGCTTTCTTT.